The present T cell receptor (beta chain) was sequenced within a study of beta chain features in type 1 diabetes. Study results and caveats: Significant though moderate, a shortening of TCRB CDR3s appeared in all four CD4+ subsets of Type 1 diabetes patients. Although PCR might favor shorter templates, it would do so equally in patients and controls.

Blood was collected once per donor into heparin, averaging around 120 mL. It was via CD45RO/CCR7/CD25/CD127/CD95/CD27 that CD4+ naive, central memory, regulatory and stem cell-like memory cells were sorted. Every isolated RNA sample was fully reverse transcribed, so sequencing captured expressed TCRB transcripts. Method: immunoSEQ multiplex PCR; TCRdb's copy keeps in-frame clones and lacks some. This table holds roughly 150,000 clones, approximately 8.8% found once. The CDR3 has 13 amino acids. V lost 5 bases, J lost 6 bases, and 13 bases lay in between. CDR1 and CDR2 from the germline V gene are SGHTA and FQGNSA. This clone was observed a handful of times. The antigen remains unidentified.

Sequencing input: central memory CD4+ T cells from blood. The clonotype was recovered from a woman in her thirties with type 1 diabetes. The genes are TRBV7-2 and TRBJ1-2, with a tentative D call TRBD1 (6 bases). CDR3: CASSASGADGYTF. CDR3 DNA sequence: TGTGCCAGCAGCGCCTCAGGGGCCGATGGCTACACCTTC.